The 23 T cell receptor beta chains given below trace back to one sample, sequenced in a study of cytomegalovirus exposure and HLA in healthy donors. PCR used 60 Vbeta primers and 13 Jbeta primers. Produced via immunoSEQ multiplex PCR; TCRdb's table is partial and in-frame only. Here the sample spans some 160,000 clones, roughly 62% being singletons. Material: PBMCs. The receptors originated from a man aged 55 to 69 in good health and CMV-seronegative.

With regard to this clone: Germline and junction disagree at one end, which may indicate a read error. V gene TRBV7-7 combines with J gene TRBJ2-2; TRBD2 might be the D (5 bases). The germline V gene has CDR1 SSHAT and CDR2 FNYEAQ (reference sequence). The CDR3 has 14 amino acids. The CDR3 protein is CASTNARDTGELFF. DNA for the CDR3: TGTGCTAGCACCAACGCGCGGGACACCGGGGAGCTGTTTTTT.

The chain recombines TRBV6-1 with TRBJ1-1, with D perhaps matching TRBD1 (5 bases). Germline values: CDR1 MNHNS, CDR2 SASEGT. The CDR3 totals 11 residues. The ends were cut back, 8 bases at V and 2 bases at J, with 6 bases in the middle. The chain's CDR3 is CASDRNTEAFF. The CDR3 nucleotides are TGTGCCAGCGACAGAAACACTGAAGCTTTCTTT.

The rearrangement joins TRBV6-1 to TRBJ1-1; TRBD1 might be the D (6 bases). The CDR3 consists of 13 residues. Germline lookup yields CDR1 MNHNS and CDR2 SASEGT. V was trimmed by 11 bases and J by 0 bases, leaving 13 bases between them. CDR3: CAVHRVMNTEAFF. The CDR3 bases are TGTGCCGTCCACAGGGTCATGAACACTGAAGCTTTCTTT.

This clone showed up just a few times. The chain has TRBV6-5 and TRBJ2-4, with D perhaps TRBD2 (6 bases). Germline V gene sequence: CDR1 MNHEY, CDR2 SVGAGI. Trimming took off 2 bases at V and 8 bases at J, with 16 bases between the two ends. The CDR3 totals 15 residues. The CDR3 DNA follows: TGTGCCAGCAGTTACGTTTGGAGGGCCGGGCACATTCAGTACTTC. Amino acids: CASSYVWRAGHIQYF.

This sequence joins TRBV5-6 and TRBJ2-7; 14 nucleotides match TRBD2. From germline, CDR1 is SGHDT and CDR2 YYEEEE. J gave up 5 bases and V 0 bases, and 4 bases lay outside the gene matches. The CDR3 length is 16 residues. The CDR3 sequence is CASSLEGLAGVNEQYF. CDR3 in DNA: TGTGCCAGCAGCTTGGAGGGACTAGCGGGAGTTAACGAGCAGTACTTC.

The gene calls are TRBV5-1 and TRBJ1-5, with a weak D call TRBD1 (6 bases). This CDR3 comprises 15 residues. Looked up from germline, CDR1 is SGHRS and CDR2 is YFSETQ. Trimming took off 0 bases at V and 2 bases at J, with 9 bases between the two ends. CDR3 loop: CASSLEGGGNQPQHF. CDR3 DNA: TGCGCCAGCAGCTTGGAAGGGGGAGGCAATCAGCCCCAGCATTTT. Supplemented by reference TRBV5-1 and TRBJ1-5, the full variable domain reads KAGVTQTPRYLIKTRGQQVTLSCSPISGHRSVSWYQQTPGQGLQFLFEYFSETQRNKGNFPGRFSGRQFSNSRSEMNVSTLELGDSALYLCASSLEGGGNQPQHFGDGTRLSIL.

The genes are TRBV6-5 and TRBJ2-4; TRBD2 agrees at 11 bases. The CDR3 totals 15 residues. The germline gives CDR1 MNHEY, CDR2 SVGAGI. The trim removed 5 bases at V and 5 bases at J, leaving 5 bases unmatched. The CDR3 is CASSKLAGDENIQYF. CDR3 nucleotides: TGTGCCAGCAGTAAACTAGCGGGAGATGAAAACATTCAGTACTTC.

In its sample, this clone was seen a few times. The chain carries TRBV27 and TRBJ1-2, with D possibly TRBD1 on 6 matching bases. The CDR3 runs to 14 residues. Germline loops: CDR1 MNHEY, CDR2 SMNVEV (reference sequence). Between the trimmed V and J ends, which lost 8 bases and 1 base, there was a span of 14 bases. CDR3 DNA: TGTGCCAGCCGCGGACAGCCCTTTAACTATGGCTACACCTTC. Translation gives CASRGQPFNYGYTF.

The J gene is TRBJ2-3, the V gene TRBV19; D may be TRBD2 (6 bases). The CDR3 covers 13 residues. V was trimmed by 8 bases and J by 2 bases, leaving 11 bases between them. CDR1 and CDR2 from the germline V gene are LNHDA and SQIVND (reference sequence). CDR3 nucleotide sequence: TGTGCCAGTCTGGGCGGGAACACAGATACGCAGTATTTT. It is translated as CASLGGNTDTQYF.

This clone has a handful of counts. The CDR3 DNA is TGTGCCAGCAGTTTATTTGTAGGGGAGGGCTCACCCCTCCACTTT. It encodes CASSLFVGEGSPLHF. The V and J genes are TRBV27 and TRBJ1-6; possibly TRBD1 for D (5 bases). The CDR3 has 15 amino acids. Trimming left V 1 base short and J 10 bases short, with 14 bases between. Germline CDR1 reads MNHEY; CDR2 reads SMNVEV (reference sequence).

The chain links TRBV7-9 to TRBJ1-4; tentative D call: TRBD1 (5 bases). The germline V gene encodes CDR1 SEHNR and CDR2 FQNEAQ (reference sequence). V lost 11 bases and J lost 2, with 15 bases in between. The CDR3 is made up of 14 amino acids. The CDR3 DNA reads TGTGCCCTACCGGCGACAGCCACTAATGAAAAACTGTTTTTT. This encodes CALPATATNEKLFF. Drawing the rest from reference TRBV7-9 and TRBJ1-4, the complete variable domain is DTGVSQNPRHKITKRGQNVTFRCDPISEHNRLYWYRQTLGQGPEFLTYFQNEAQLEKSRLLSDRFSAERPKGSFSTLEIQRTEQGDSAMYLCALPATATNEKLFFGSGTQLSVL.

This clone was picked up a small number of times. This chain uses TRBV18 with TRBJ1-1; D uncertain. Germline CDR1 KGHSH, CDR2 LQKENI. Trimming took off 5 bases at V and 4 bases at J, with 11 bases between the two ends. This CDR3 region has 13 residues. The DNA of the CDR3 is TGTGCCAGCTCAAGCCAGACTTCCACTGAAGCTTTCTTT. The encoded protein is CASSSQTSTEAFF.

This rearrangement joins TRBV4-2 to TRBJ1-2; D perhaps matches TRBD1 (6 bases). The CDR3 has 15 amino acids. CDR1 is LGHNA and CDR2 is YNFKEQ in the germline V gene. Trimming cost V 0 bases and J 2 bases, with 10 bases left between them. The CDR3 loop is CASSQDPTGNYGYTF. CDR3 sequence (DNA): TGTGCCAGCAGCCAAGACCCCACAGGGAACTATGGCTACACCTTC.

The chain uses TRBV4-2 and TRBJ2-7; 13 nucleotides match TRBD2. In germline, CDR1 is LGHNA, CDR2 YNFKEQ. Unmatched junction bases numbered 8, after V lost 1 base and J lost 5 bases. The CDR3 runs to 17 residues. CDR3 amino acids: CASSQGLGLAGDHEQYF. CDR3 in DNA: TGTGCCAGCAGCCAAGGGCTCGGACTAGCGGGAGACCACGAGCAGTACTTC.

DNA of the CDR3: TGTGCCAGCAGCCTCCCCGAGGGAGTGGACACCGGGGAGCTGTTTTTT. It yields the protein CASSLPEGVDTGELFF. This chain links TRBV7-6 with TRBJ2-2; TRBD2 is a possible D gene (5 bases). The CDR3 totals 16 residues. V lost 5 bases to trimming and J lost 3 bases, with 16 bases between them. CDR1 is SGHVS, CDR2 FNYEAQ, per germline.

The V call is TRBV7-2, the J call TRBJ1-2, with a tentative D call TRBD1 (5 bases). V dropped 0 bases and J dropped 5 bases, with 22 bases sitting between them. CDR1 is SGHTA, CDR2 FQGNSA, per germline. There are 18 residues in the CDR3. CDR3 bases: TGTGCCAGCAGCTTAGCGGGGGGGAGGGGTGCGCCAGGGTATGGCTACACCTTC. This translates into CASSLAGGRGAPGYGYTF.

The chain is built from TRBV5-5 and TRBJ2-1; D not resolved. V lost 0 bases to trimming and J lost 5 bases, with 6 bases between them. CDR3 length: 13 amino acids. Germline V gene lookup returns CDR1 SGHKS and CDR2 YYEKEE (reference sequence). The CDR3 coding sequence is TGTGCCAGCAGCTTGGACCTAAACAATGAGCAGTTCTTC. It yields the protein CASSLDLNNEQFF.

The rearrangement joins TRBV28 to TRBJ2-7; 7 positions agree with TRBD2. Germline CDR1 and CDR2: MDHEN and SYDVKM. The CDR3 runs to 14 residues. J lost 0 bases, V lost 3 bases, and 2 bases had no gene match. The CDR3 reads CASSLWDYSYEQYF. The CDR3 coding sequence is TGTGCCAGCAGTTTGTGGGACTACTCCTACGAGCAGTACTTC.

CDR3 protein: CASTSRTSGIPELFF. As DNA, the CDR3 is TGCGCCAGCACGTCCCGGACTAGCGGGATACCGGAGCTGTTTTTT. This chain joins TRBV5-1 and TRBJ2-2; the match to TRBD2 covers 12 bases. The V gene end was trimmed by 6 bases and the J gene end by 10 bases; junction bases not matched to a gene: 10. The CDR3 spans 15 residues. Germline-derived CDR1 and CDR2 are SGHRS and YFSETQ.

This clone was counted a few times. CDR3 nucleotides: TGCGCCAGCAGCCAAGTTCGACAGGATCAGCCCCAGCATTTT. Amino acid sequence: CASSQVRQDQPQHF. This chain connects TRBV4-1 to TRBJ1-5; the D gene is possibly TRBD1 (6 bases). Per the germline V gene, CDR1 is MGHRA and CDR2 is YSYEKL. There are 14 residues in the CDR3. Trimming left V 1 base short and J 5 bases short, with 9 bases between.

V gene TRBV28 combines with J gene TRBJ2-7; TRBD2 agrees at 10 bases. There are 13 residues in the CDR3. Germline V lookup: CDR1 MDHEN, CDR2 SYDVKM. V lost 7 bases to trimming and J lost 3 bases; unmatched junction nucleotides: 3. CDR3 protein: CASTSGSRYEQYF. The DNA of the CDR3 is TGTGCCAGCACTAGCGGGAGCCGCTACGAGCAGTACTTC.

J is TRBJ1-5 and V is TRBV7-9; possible D gene TRBD1, 5 bases. Germline lookup yields CDR1 SEHNR and CDR2 FQNEAQ (reference sequence). V lost 1 base and J 2 bases, leaving 12 bases between the germline ends. The CDR3 is made up of 16 amino acids. CDR3 in DNA: TGTGCCAGCAGCTTAGGTATGCCGGGGGGCAATCAGCCCCAGCATTTT. Translated, it gives CASSLGMPGGNQPQHF.

The chain employs TRBV10-2 and TRBJ1-2, with D possibly being TRBD1 (6 bases). Trimming left V 7 bases short and J 8 bases short, with 23 bases between. The CDR3 is 15 residues long. From germline, CDR1 is WSHSY and CDR2 SAAADI. CDR3 amino acids: CASNAGGALSKGYTF. The CDR3 DNA is TGCGCCAGCAACGCGGGGGGCGCTCTTTCGAAGGGCTACACCTTC.